This T cell receptor (beta chain) was observed in a study of T cell clones after liver transplantation. The CDR3 runs 15 residues. Germline lookup yields CDR1 SGHRS and CDR2 YFSETQ. Trimming removed 0 bases at V and 0 bases at J, with 7 bases between. The assay was immunoSEQ multiplex PCR, and TCRdb's table has in-frame clones only and misses some. The sample contains 50,000 or so clones, 65% to 80% of which appear only once. The source was CD4+ T cells from blood, collected around 54 months after liver transplant. The V and J genes are TRBV5-1 and TRBJ1-3; D is unresolved. This receptor was taken from a human patient who received a liver transplant. Part of the T cell pool may stem from the graft donor. The DNA of the CDR3 is TGCGCCAGCAGCTTGGATAGGGTCTCTGGAAACACCATATATTTT. Residues: CASSLDRVSGNTIYF.